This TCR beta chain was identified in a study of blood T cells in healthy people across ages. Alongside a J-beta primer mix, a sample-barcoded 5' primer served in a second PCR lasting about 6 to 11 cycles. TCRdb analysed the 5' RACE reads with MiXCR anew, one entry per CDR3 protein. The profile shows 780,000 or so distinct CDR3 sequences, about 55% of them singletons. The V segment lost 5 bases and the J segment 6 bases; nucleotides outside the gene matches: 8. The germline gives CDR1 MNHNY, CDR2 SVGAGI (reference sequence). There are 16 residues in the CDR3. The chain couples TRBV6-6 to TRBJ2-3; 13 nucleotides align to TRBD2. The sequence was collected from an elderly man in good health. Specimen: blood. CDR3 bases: TGTGCCAGCAGTCGCAGACTAGCGGGAGGTTTTGATACGCAGTATTTT. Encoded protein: CASSRRLAGGFDTQYF.